The 14 T cell receptor beta chains presented below share a single source sample, sequenced in a study of cytomegalovirus exposure and HLA in healthy donors. The PCR employed 60 Vbeta primers together with 13 Jbeta primers. Data came from immunoSEQ multiplex PCR; TCRdb stores just in-frame clones and leaves some out. The sample's table shows about 60,000 clones. The sequencing input was PBMCs. The receptor source for this set is a woman aged 18-29 years in good health and CMV-seronegative.

The chain combines TRBV6-1 with TRBJ2-7; D might be TRBD2 (6 bases). V dropped 3 bases and J dropped 5 bases, with 14 bases sitting between them. Germline values: CDR1 MNHNS, CDR2 SASEGT. The CDR3 has 14 residues. The CDR3 DNA reads TGTGCCAGCAGTGATAACAGGAGGGTGAACGAGCAGTACTTC. Protein product: CASSDNRRVNEQYF.

The V and J genes are TRBV2 and TRBJ1-5; 9 bases line up with TRBD1. The CDR3 has 14 residues. Germline CDR1 is SNHLY and CDR2 is FYNNEI. The CDR3 sequence is CAWGGTGSTQPQHF. The CDR3 DNA is TGTGCGTGGGGTGGGACAGGGTCCACTCAGCCCCAGCATTTT.

As to this clone: One end of the junction does not line up with germline, which may come from a read error. This sample also contains other DNA sequences that code for the same CDR3. In nucleotides, the CDR3 is TGTGCCAGCAGATCCCCCGGAGGGGAGACACCCCTACACTTT. This encodes CASRSPGGETPLHF. The chain couples TRBV25-1 to TRBJ1-6, with D possibly matching TRBD1 (5 bases). Germline assignment: CDR1 MGHDK and CDR2 SYGVNS. This CDR3 region has 14 residues.

The chain is built from TRBV5-1 and TRBJ2-2, with a possible D match to TRBD1 (6 bases). Germline CDR1 SGHRS, CDR2 YFSETQ. CDR3 length: 16 residues. Trimming pared 0 bases from V and 4 bases from J, leaving 13 bases between. CDR3 sequence: CASSLDQGRGTGELFF. CDR3 nucleotides: TGCGCCAGCAGCTTGGATCAGGGGCGAGGCACCGGGGAGCTGTTTTTT.

The rearrangement uses TRBV5-1 and TRBJ1-1; D is undetermined. V was shortened by 4 bases and J by 3 bases, with 10 bases between the two germline ends. Germline assignment: CDR1 SGHRS and CDR2 YFSETQ. The CDR3 totals 13 residues. The DNA for the CDR3 is TGCGCCAGCAGCCGGGTGGAGGACACTGAAGCTTTCTTT. This sequence encodes CASSRVEDTEAFF.

V usage is TRBV9 and J usage is TRBJ1-3, with a possible D match to TRBD1 (5 bases). Germline values: CDR1 SGDLS, CDR2 YYNGEE. Between the trimmed V and J ends, which lost 2 bases and 0 bases, there was a span of 9 bases. The CDR3 runs 15 residues. The CDR3 sequence: CASSVGHVSGNTIYF. In DNA, the CDR3 is TGTGCCAGCAGCGTCGGACACGTCTCTGGAAACACCATATATTTT.

The chain links TRBV29-1 to TRBJ1-4, with TRBD1 as a possible D gene (5 bases). V was clipped by 7 bases and J by 4 bases, with 13 bases between them. The CDR3 has 13 amino acids. Germline lookup yields CDR1 SQVTM and CDR2 ANQGSEA. CDR3 nucleotides: TGCAGCGCCCGACAGTCCCTTAATGAAAAACTGTTTTTT. Translated, it gives CSARQSLNEKLFF. Variable domain in full (rest from reference TRBV29-1 and TRBJ1-4): SAVISQKPSRDICQRGTSLTIQCQVDSQVTMMFWYRQQPGQSLTLIATANQGSEATYESGFVIDKFPISRPNLTFSTLTVSNMSPEDSSIYLCSARQSLNEKLFFGSGTQLSVL.

This rearrangement joins TRBV11-3 to TRBJ2-1; D possibly corresponds to TRBD1 (5 bases). The CDR3 length is 14 residues. Trimming removed 2 bases at V and 1 base at J, with 6 bases between. CDR1 SGHNT and CDR2 YENEEA come from the germline V gene. CDR3 coding DNA: TGTGCCAGCAGCTTAAGGGGATCCTACAATGAGCAGTTCTTC. It codes for CASSLRGSYNEQFF.

The gene calls are TRBV7-9 and TRBJ1-2; tentatively, D is TRBD1 (5 bases). Trimming cost V 7 bases and J 5 bases, with 20 bases left between them. The CDR3 runs 15 residues. Germline V CDR1 and CDR2: SEHNR, FQNEAQ (reference sequence). The CDR3 protein is CASTLKSLDSYGYTF. The CDR3 bases are TGTGCCAGCACTCTAAAATCCTTAGACAGTTATGGCTACACCTTC.

For this clone: At one end, the junction sequence differs from germline, possibly due to a read error. The V gene is TRBV6-6, the J gene TRBJ2-7, with 7 bases aligning to TRBD1. The CDR3 is 14 residues long. From germline, CDR1 is MNHNY and CDR2 SVGAGI (reference sequence). CDR3 protein: CASSYNRVGDSVRF. CDR3 sequence (DNA): TGTGCCAGCAGTTACAATAGGGTAGGGGACAGTGTTCGCTTC.

The chain links TRBV11-3 to TRBJ2-2; a weak D match, TRBD2 (6 bases). Germline CDR1 and CDR2: SGHNT and YENEEA. This CDR3 region has 16 residues. V was trimmed by 1 base and J by 1 base, leaving 10 bases between them. Here the CDR3 reads CASSLGGLQNTGELFF. Here the CDR3 DNA reads TGTGCCAGCAGCTTAGGGGGACTTCAGAACACCGGGGAGCTGTTTTTT.

J is TRBJ2-1 and V is TRBV6-1; TRBD1 agrees at 7 bases. From germline, CDR1 is MNHNS and CDR2 SASEGT. The V and J ends lost 4 bases and 4 bases, in that order; junction bases with no gene match: 4. The CDR3 is 14 amino acids. This CDR3 is CASSVLDRYNEQFF. In nucleotides, the CDR3 is TGTGCCAGCAGTGTCTTGGACAGGTACAATGAGCAGTTCTTC.

The chain uses TRBV9 and TRBJ1-1, with D hard to call. Trimming shortened V by 0 bases and J by 2 bases, and 11 bases separated the two germline ends. Germline values: CDR1 SGDLS, CDR2 YYNGEE. This CDR3 spans 15 amino acids. Here the CDR3 reads CASSVEAQYNTEAFF. The CDR3 nucleotides are TGTGCCAGCAGCGTAGAGGCACAGTACAACACTGAAGCTTTCTTT. The complete variable domain, with remaining parts taken from reference TRBV9 and TRBJ1-1, reads DSGVTQTPKHLITATGQRVTLRCSPRSGDLSVYWYQQSLDQGLQFLIQYYNGEERAKGNILERFSAQQFPDLHSELNLSSLELGDSALYFCASSVEAQYNTEAFFGQGTRLTVV.

The chain links TRBV18 to TRBJ2-7, with D unresolved. This CDR3 contains 13 residues. V gave up 3 bases and J gave up 5 bases, with 11 bases separating them. The germline CDR1 and CDR2 sequences are KGHSH and LQKENI. For the CDR3, the DNA is TGTGCCAGCTCACCGCTGATGGCGGACGAGCAGTACTTC. Its translation: CASSPLMADEQYF.